The next 12 T cell receptor beta chains were all read from a single sample in a study of shared clonotypes between healthy human individuals. This table comes from immunoSEQ multiplex PCR, and its TCRdb copy is limited to in-frame clones, with some not included. The sample lists about 1 million clones, about 80% occurring once. Sequences were obtained from memory CD4+ T cells sorted from blood. The subset is: CD45RA-negative fraction. The receptors shown here come from a man between 18 and 35 years old in good health.

The J gene is TRBJ2-1, the V gene TRBV5-1; 10 bases are a match to TRBD2. Losses at the gene ends were 5 bases for V and 10 bases for J; bases not matched to a gene: 12. The germline V gene encodes CDR1 SGHRS and CDR2 YFSETQ. The CDR3 covers 15 residues. The CDR3 coding sequence is TGCGCCAGCAGGCGGGAATCTAGCGGGGGTATCGAGCAGTTCTTC. This sequence encodes CASRRESSGGIEQFF.

CDR3 sequence reads: CASSQSRGGLTRDEQYF. Here the CDR3 DNA reads TGTGCCAGCAGCCAATCAAGGGGTGGACTCACCCGGGACGAGCAGTACTTC. The chain combines TRBV14 with TRBJ2-7; D could derive from TRBD1 or TRBD2 (5 bases each). The CDR3 totals 17 residues. V was shortened by 2 bases and J by 5 bases, with 22 bases between the two germline ends. CDR1 and CDR2 (germline): SGHDN, FVKESK.

This clone showed up just a few times. At the DNA level, this CDR3 is encoded by other sequences in the same sample as well. This rearrangement joins TRBV9 to TRBJ2-1; 10 positions agree with TRBD2. V gave up 2 bases and J gave up 3 bases; unmatched junction bases: 2. CDR3 length equals 15 residues. Germline V CDR1 and CDR2: SGDLS, YYNGEE. CDR3 sequence (DNA): TGTGCCAGCAGCGTCCGACTAGCGGGCTACAATGAGCAGTTCTTC. Protein: CASSVRLAGYNEQFF.

V is TRBV2 and J is TRBJ2-7, with 7 positions matching TRBD2. Germline trimming cut 5 bases from V and 0 bases from J; bases unmatched to any gene: 7. Germline V CDR1 and CDR2: SNHLY, FYNNEI. This CDR3 contains 15 residues. Here the CDR3 reads CASSRDYPSSYEQYF. CDR3 nucleotides: TGTGCCAGCAGTCGGGACTACCCGAGCTCCTACGAGCAGTACTTC.

Only one count was recorded for this clone. The rearrangement joins TRBV5-5 to TRBJ1-2; maybe TRBD1 (6 bases). Germline V CDR1 and CDR2: SGHKS, YYEKEE (reference sequence). The CDR3 has 15 residues. Trimming cost V 4 bases and J 4 bases, with 17 bases left between them. The CDR3 bases are TGTGCCAGCAGCCCGTGGACAGCCGGATCCTATGGCTACACCTTC. Residues: CASSPWTAGSYGYTF.

The chain joins TRBV6-7 to TRBJ2-1; TRBD1 matches 9 bases. TRBV6-7 is reported as an ORF; its role is uncertain. CDR3 length equals 15 residues. V lost 1 base and J lost 5; bases outside the gene matches: 3. CDR3 in amino acids: CASSYLRTGDNEQFF. CDR3 DNA: TGTGCCAGCAGTTACTTGCGGACAGGGGACAATGAGCAGTTCTTC.

The rearrangement uses TRBV5-1 and TRBJ2-2; D might be TRBD2 (6 bases). The V and J ends lost 0 bases and 0 bases respectively, with 6 bases between them. Per germline, CDR1 SGHRS and CDR2 YFSETQ. CDR3 length equals 15 residues. CDR3 DNA: TGCGCCAGCAGCTTGGCGGGGGCGAACACCGGGGAGCTGTTTTTT. Amino acid sequence: CASSLAGANTGELFF.

The V and J genes are TRBV27 and TRBJ1-4; possibly TRBD1 for D (5 bases). The V end was cut by 6 bases, the J end by 5 bases, with 16 bases between. Germline V gene sequence: CDR1 MNHEY, CDR2 SMNVEV (reference sequence). The CDR3 loop spans 15 amino acids. The CDR3 region has the DNA TGTGCCAGCAGGAAACAAGGGGTTTTAAATGAAAAACTGTTTTTT. This translates into CASRKQGVLNEKLFF.

This clone turned up a few times. The chain has TRBV27 and TRBJ2-7; possibly TRBD1 for D (6 bases). The CDR3 consists of 12 residues. Trimming shortened V by 6 bases and J by 2 bases, and 8 bases separated the two germline ends. Germline V gene data show CDR1 as MNHEY and CDR2 as SMNVEV (reference sequence). The CDR3, as DNA: TGTGCCAGCAGCAGGGGCGCCTACGAGCAGTACTTC. Translating it yields CASSRGAYEQYF.

The V gene is TRBV7-9, the J gene TRBJ2-7; 9 bases agree with TRBD1. J was trimmed by 3 bases and V by 5 bases; bases with no gene match: 8. Germline values: CDR1 SEHNR, CDR2 FQNEAQ (reference sequence). The CDR3 covers 15 residues. The CDR3 loop is CASSPTGTGRYEQYF. The DNA for the CDR3 is TGTGCCAGCAGCCCAACCGGGACAGGGCGCTACGAGCAGTACTTC.

This clone was counted at least ten times. This chain joins TRBV29-1 and TRBJ2-7, with D hard to call. The CDR3 sequence is 13 residues long. V lost 4 bases, J lost 0 bases, and 10 bases lay in between. The V gene's germline CDR1 is SQVTM and CDR2 ANQGSEA. The CDR3 sequence is CSVVDDSSYEQYF. The CDR3 DNA reads TGCAGCGTTGTGGACGATAGCTCCTACGAGCAGTACTTC.

This chain joins TRBV4-3 and TRBJ2-1; 7 bases line up with TRBD1. This CDR3 is 16 amino acids long. V lost 4 bases to trimming and J lost 2 bases; unmatched junction nucleotides: 8. CDR1 LGHNA and CDR2 YSLEER come from the germline V gene. CDR3 in amino acids: CASSPSLGGAYNEQFF. The DNA of the CDR3 is TGCGCCAGCAGCCCTTCCTTAGGGGGCGCCTACAATGAGCAGTTCTTC.